This T cell receptor beta chain was observed in a study of spatial heterogeneity in lung cancer. Findings and caveats of the study: It was found that expanded intratumoral alpha and beta TCR counts tracked tumor mutation counts. Ubiquitous and regional nonsynonymous mutations were each tracked by the matching count of ubiquitous or regional expanded TCRs.

TCRdb fed the 5' RACE reads into MiXCR, producing one record per CDR3 protein. The table has 2,000 to 2,500 distinct CDR3 sequences, approximately 8.4% seen once; the top ten hold 13%. The time point is: sample taken at primary tumor resection. Without sorting, whole RNA was sequenced from tumor, nontumor lung or frozen PBMC. The CDR3 loop spans 15 amino acids. The germline V gene encodes CDR1 MDHEN and CDR2 SYDVKM. After removal of 3 bases from V and 4 bases from J, the junction contained 5 bases not matched to a gene. By share, this clonotype counts as large (0.1 to 1%). Its antigen is unknown. This specimen consisted of lung tumor tissue, obtained at surgery. The sequence derives from a male donor with early-stage non-small cell lung cancer. The chain links TRBV28 to TRBJ2-2; 7 positions agree with TRBD1. The CDR3 reads CASSLGQSRTGELFF. CDR3 sequence (DNA): TGTGCCAGCAGTTTGGGACAGTCTCGCACCGGGGAGCTGTTTTTT.